This T cell receptor (beta chain) was recorded in a study of blood T cell repertoires in COVID-19. This clone was recorded once. Self-reported history from a screening survey and questionnaire set each donor's cohort. Authors' methods: Estimation of nucleated cell counts was performed using reference gene primer amplification. Profiled with immunoSEQ multiplex PCR; TCRdb holds only in-frame clones, not every one. V and J calls and clone size are given by that table; D and trimming were obtained from the DNA. The sample carries over 200,000 clones, approximately 89% recorded once. The V end lost 8 bases, the J end lost 5 bases, and 13 bases lay between the germline ends. This CDR3 has 12 residues. The germline gives CDR1 MNHEY, CDR2 SVGAGI.

The chain is built from TRBV6-5 and TRBJ2-7, with D maybe TRBD1 (6 bases). The material sequenced was PBMCs or T cells enriched from blood (not recorded which). The clonotype comes from a woman aged 30 to 39 who had been exposed to COVID-19. CDR3 sequence (DNA): TGTGCCAGCTTCCAGGGGACCCACGAGCAGTACTTC. Translated, it gives CASFQGTHEQYF.